The 27 T cell receptor beta chains below all came from one sample that was sequenced in a study of blood T cell repertoires in COVID-19. Clones were sequenced by immunoSEQ multiplex PCR, and TCRdb holds only the in-frame ones, with some missing. In the table there are approximately 190,000 clones, roughly four fifths of which are singletons. The sequenced sample was peripheral blood. These receptors came from a woman between 40 and 50 years old with acute or convalescent COVID-19.

This clone was picked up one time. The V call is TRBV5-1, the J call TRBJ2-1, with a weak D call TRBD1 (5 bases). Germline CDR1 reads SGHRS; CDR2 reads YFSETQ. The CDR3 is 14 amino acids. V gave up 4 bases and J gave up 0 bases, with 8 bases separating them. The DNA of the CDR3 is TGCGCCAGCAGCCCGGACACCTCCTACAATGAGCAGTTCTTC. It specifies CASSPDTSYNEQFF.

This chain uses TRBV28 with TRBJ1-4; D unclear. The CDR3 runs 15 residues. Germline CDR1 MDHEN, CDR2 SYDVKM. V was pared by 5 bases and J by 0 bases, with 10 bases between. CDR3 sequence (DNA): TGTGCCAGCAGTATTTCACTTACAACTAATGAAAAACTGTTTTTT. This encodes CASSISLTTNEKLFF.

This clone has just one count. This sequence joins TRBV7-2 and TRBJ1-6; no clear D gene. The V and J ends lost 2 bases and 7 bases respectively, with 6 bases between them. This CDR3 is built from 13 residues. CDR1 is SGHTA, CDR2 FQGNSA, per germline. The CDR3 bases are TGTGCCAGCAGCTTAAACGGGAATTCACCCCTCCACTTT. It yields the protein CASSLNGNSPLHF.

The rearrangement joins TRBV28 to TRBJ1-3, with D maybe TRBD1 (5 bases). CDR1 and CDR2 from the germline V gene are MDHEN and SYDVKM. The length of the CDR3 is 14 residues. V gave up 7 bases and J gave up 4 bases, with 14 bases separating them. Here the CDR3 reads CASTDSRSGNTIYF. The DNA for the CDR3 is TGTGCCAGCACCGACAGCCGGTCGGGAAACACCATATATTTT.

The V call is TRBV27, the J call TRBJ1-5; TRBD1 might be the D (6 bases). The germline V gene has CDR1 MNHEY and CDR2 SMNVEV (reference sequence). Between the trimmed V and J ends, which lost 10 bases and 0 bases, there was a span of 16 bases. This CDR3 contains 15 residues. CDR3: CATLDSPYSNQPQHF. DNA for the CDR3: TGTGCCACCCTGGACAGCCCGTATAGCAATCAGCCCCAGCATTTT.

This CDR3 reads CASSLDRGYQYF. The CDR3 nucleotides read TGTGCCAGCAGCTTAGATCGGGGGTACCAGTACTTC. The J gene is TRBJ2-5, the V gene TRBV11-2; D is perhaps TRBD2 (6 bases). CDR1 SGHAT and CDR2 FQNNGV come from the germline V gene. Between the trimmed V and J ends, which lost 0 bases and 10 bases, there was a span of 9 bases. This CDR3 comprises 12 residues.

This clone was seen just once. The V call is TRBV5-1, the J call TRBJ1-3; D unresolved. The CDR3 has 16 amino acids. From germline, CDR1 is SGHRS and CDR2 YFSETQ. Trimming took 3 bases from V and 0 from J, leaving 13 bases between them. CDR3 residues: CASSYASSLSGNTIYF. Written as DNA, the CDR3 is TGCGCCAGCAGCTATGCCAGTTCGCTCTCTGGAAACACCATATATTTT.

This clone was picked up a small number of times. The chain couples TRBV28 to TRBJ1-1, with a weak D call TRBD1 (6 bases). Trimming cost V 7 bases and J 10 bases, with 16 bases left between them. The CDR3 length is 12 residues. Per germline, CDR1 MDHEN and CDR2 SYDVKM. CDR3: CASTPWGLGAFF. The CDR3 bases are TGTGCCAGCACCCCGTGGGGGCTTGGAGCTTTCTTT. Based on the CDR3 plus reference TRBV28 and TRBJ1-1, the full variable domain is DVKVTQSSRYLVKRTGEKVFLECVQDMDHENMFWYRQDPGLGLRLIYFSYDVKMKEKGDIPEGYSVSREKKERFSLILESASTNQTSMYLCASTPWGLGAFFGQGTRLTVV.

The V gene is TRBV15, the J gene TRBJ2-7; the match to TRBD1 covers 8 bases. Trimming at V came to 2 bases and at J to 6 bases, leaving 6 bases not matched to a gene. Germline V gives CDR1 LNHNV, CDR2 YYDKDF (reference sequence). The CDR3 extends over 14 amino acids. The CDR3 DNA sequence: TGTGCCACCAGCAGACTGGACAGGGCCTCCGAGCAGTACTTC. Amino acids: CATSRLDRASEQYF. The full variable domain, completed using reference TRBV15 and TRBJ2-7, is DAMVIQNPRYQVTQFGKPVTLSCSQTLNHNVMYWYQQKSSQAPKLLFHYYDKDFNNEADTPDNFQSRRPNTSFCFLDIRSPGLGDTAMYLCATSRLDRASEQYFGPGTRLTVT.

The chain has TRBV19 and TRBJ1-1; 10 bases line up with TRBD1. The CDR3 is made up of 15 amino acids. The germline CDR1 and CDR2 sequences are LNHDA and SQIVND (reference sequence). J lost 5 bases, V lost 7 bases, and 10 bases had no gene match. CDR3 in DNA: TGTGCCAGTATCTCGATTGACAGGGGGCGAACTGAAGCTTTCTTT. It translates to CASISIDRGRTEAFF.

This chain connects TRBV19 to TRBJ1-2, with D hard to call. Per the germline V gene, CDR1 is LNHDA and CDR2 is SQIVND (reference sequence). Deletions cut 3 bases from V and 3 bases from J, with 11 bases between. There are 14 residues in the CDR3. CDR3 region: CASSISTGDYGYTF. In nucleotides, the CDR3 is TGTGCCAGTAGTATTTCTACCGGGGACTATGGCTACACCTTC.

Turning to this clone: A read error may account for a junction end that differs from germline. The chain recombines TRBV6-5 with TRBJ1-2; TRBD1 matches 9 bases. This CDR3 contains 15 residues. Germline CDR1 MNHEY, CDR2 SVGAGI. DNA for the CDR3: TGTGCCAGCAGTTACTTGACAGGGGGTTATTATGGTTACACCTTC. This sequence encodes CASSYLTGGYYGYTF.

This clone was picked up one time. The rearrangement links TRBV6-5 to TRBJ2-7; the D is unclear. This CDR3 has 13 residues. Trimming pared 5 bases from V and 3 bases from J, leaving 11 bases between. CDR1 and CDR2 from the germline V gene are MNHEY and SVGAGI. The CDR3 DNA sequence: TGTGCCAGCAGTCGGAGCAGAATCTACGAGCAGTACTTC. It is translated as CASSRSRIYEQYF.

J is TRBJ1-1 and V is TRBV6-6; 9 bases match TRBD1. CDR1 MNHNY and CDR2 SVGAGI come from the germline V gene (reference sequence). V lost 5 bases and J lost 5; bases outside the gene matches: 9. The CDR3 has 15 residues. The CDR3 sequence is CASSPPDRGRTEAFF. Written as DNA, the CDR3 is TGTGCCAGCAGTCCCCCGGACAGGGGTAGGACTGAAGCTTTCTTT.

CDR3 loop: CASSLLYNYGYTF. The CDR3 region has the DNA TGTGCCAGCAGTTTATTATATAACTATGGCTACACCTTC. The rearrangement links TRBV28 to TRBJ1-2; unclear D gene. The length of the CDR3 is 13 residues. CDR1 and CDR2 (germline): MDHEN, SYDVKM. V lost 1 base to trimming and J lost 1 base, with 4 bases between them.

The chain employs TRBV7-8 and TRBJ2-5; TRBD2 is a possible D gene (6 bases). V was clipped by 10 bases and J by 3 bases, with 21 bases between them. Germline assignment: CDR1 SGHVS and CDR2 FQNEAQ. This CDR3 contains 15 residues. The CDR3 DNA reads TGTGCCACCCTAGCGCAAAGAGACATAAAAGAGACCCAGTACTTC. Encoded protein: CATLAQRDIKETQYF.

The chain employs TRBV6-5 and TRBJ1-4, with 7 positions matching TRBD1. Germline V CDR1 and CDR2: MNHEY, SVGAGI. This CDR3 is 15 amino acids long. J lost 10 bases, V lost 6 bases, and 14 bases had no gene match. The DNA of the CDR3 is TGTGCCAGCAGCCCGGACAGGTTGGCCGGGGGAAAACTGTTTTTT. Translation: CASSPDRLAGGKLFF.

The chain combines TRBV28 with TRBJ1-1, with a weak D call TRBD1 (5 bases). Germline CDR1 MDHEN, CDR2 SYDVKM. The CDR3 loop spans 16 amino acids. V was shortened by 7 bases and J by 2 bases, with 20 bases between the two germline ends. CDR3 nucleotide sequence: TGTGCCAGCAAACCAACCCGTACGGGGGGAAACACTGAAGCTTTCTTT. It specifies CASKPTRTGGNTEAFF.

The chain joins TRBV27 to TRBJ2-7, with TRBD2 matching over 11 bases. The germline gives CDR1 MNHEY, CDR2 SMNVEV (reference sequence). This CDR3 contains 16 residues. V lost 5 bases to trimming and J lost 4 bases; unmatched junction nucleotides: 10. DNA for the CDR3: TGTGCCAGCAGTCCCTCCCTAGCGGGAGGAACATACGAGCAGTACTTC. Translated, it gives CASSPSLAGGTYEQYF.

This clone was found a few times. DNA of the CDR3: TGTGCCAGCACCCGGGGGGGCGGATCACCCCTCCACTTT. This codes for CASTRGGGSPLHF. This sequence joins TRBV6-5 and TRBJ1-6, with a tentative D call TRBD1 (6 bases). The V and J ends lost 7 bases and 10 bases respectively, with 14 bases between them. The germline V gene has CDR1 MNHEY and CDR2 SVGAGI. The CDR3 runs 13 residues.

J is TRBJ1-1 and V is TRBV29-1; D gene ambiguous. The germline CDR1 and CDR2 sequences are SQVTM and ANQGSEA. Trimming stripped 6 bases from V and 6 bases from J, with 11 bases between. This CDR3 is built from 11 residues. The CDR3 loop is CSVIRSPEAFF. The CDR3 nucleotides are TGCAGCGTGATTAGGAGCCCTGAAGCTTTCTTT.

V gene TRBV28 combines with J gene TRBJ1-3; the D gene is possibly TRBD1 (5 bases). Germline V gene data show CDR1 as MDHEN and CDR2 as SYDVKM. The CDR3 contains 13 residues. Trimming removed 5 bases from V and 3 bases from J, with 8 bases in between. The CDR3 protein is CASSRGNGNTIYF. The CDR3 DNA sequence: TGTGCCAGCAGTAGGGGAAATGGAAACACCATATATTTT.

The chain combines TRBV7-2 with TRBJ1-2; D might be TRBD1 (5 bases). The CDR3 contains 14 residues. Germline CDR1 SGHTA, CDR2 FQGNSA. V was pared by 6 bases and J by 4 bases, with 15 bases between. The CDR3 is CASRPGSSPYGYTF. In DNA form, the CDR3 reads TGTGCCAGCAGGCCAGGGTCTTCTCCCTATGGCTACACCTTC.

The sample holds one count of this clone. The rearrangement joins TRBV5-1 to TRBJ1-2; D gene ambiguous. V lost 1 base, J lost 7 bases, and 11 bases lay in between. Germline V gene data show CDR1 as SGHRS and CDR2 as YFSETQ. The length of the CDR3 is 13 residues. CDR3 residues: CASSLNERGGYTF. In DNA form, the CDR3 reads TGCGCCAGCAGCTTGAATGAGCGGGGTGGCTACACCTTC.

This clone appeared once. The V and J genes are TRBV5-4 and TRBJ2-2; 11 bases map to TRBD2. The CDR3 has 15 residues. Germline-derived CDR1 and CDR2 are SGHNT and YYREEE (reference sequence). J gave up 6 bases and V 5 bases, and 6 bases lay outside the gene matches. CDR3 in amino acids: CASRGSGGAAGELFF. Written as DNA, the CDR3 is TGTGCCAGCAGGGGTAGCGGGGGGGCCGCCGGGGAGCTGTTTTTT. Full variable domain (missing parts from reference TRBV5-4 and TRBJ2-2): ETGVTQSPTHLIKTRGQQVTLRCSSQSGHNTVSWYQQALGQGPQFIFQYYREEENGRGNFPPRFSGLQFPNYSSELNVNALELDDSALYLCASRGSGGAAGELFFGEGSRLTVL.

The chain joins TRBV2 to TRBJ1-3; 11 bases agree with TRBD1. The CDR3 runs 14 residues. V lost 6 bases and J lost 4; bases outside the gene matches: 2. Germline CDR1 and CDR2: SNHLY and FYNNEI. This CDR3 is CASRGTGGGNTIYF. CDR3 coding DNA: TGTGCCAGCAGGGGGACAGGGGGAGGAAACACCATATATTTT. Combining the CDR3 with reference TRBV2 and TRBJ1-3 gives the whole variable domain EPEVTQTPSHQVTQMGQEVILRCVPISNHLYFYWYRQILGQKVEFLVSFYNNEISEKSEIFDDQFSVERPDGSNFTLKIRSTKLEDSAMYFCASRGTGGGNTIYFGEGSWLTVV.

The chain links TRBV5-4 to TRBJ2-5; the D gene is possibly TRBD1 (6 bases). V was clipped by 3 bases and J by 2 bases, with 8 bases between them. Germline V gene lookup returns CDR1 SGHNT and CDR2 YYREEE (reference sequence). The CDR3 spans 13 residues. This CDR3 reads CASSSTGQETQYF. CDR3 sequence (DNA): TGTGCCAGCAGCTCGACAGGTCAAGAGACCCAGTACTTC.